This TCR beta chain is from a study of T cells in Graves' hyperthyroidism and ophthalmopathy. This CDR3 has 14 residues. Germline assignment: CDR1 MNHEY and CDR2 SMNVEV (reference sequence). Trimming took off 3 bases at V and 6 bases at J, with 12 bases between the two ends. Study conclusions and caveats: Prediction of ophthalmopathy progression came a median around 6.5 months pre-onset.

The table lists this clonotype with many counts. Its target is unknown. TCR beta CDR3 sequences were amplified from RNA transcripts. HTBI primers were employed in a first-round RT-PCR of the TCR CDR3. A single record per CDR3 protein comes from TCRdb applying MiXCR to the multiplex PCR reads. The table shows 400,000 to 500,000 distinct CDR3 sequences, with 14% occurring only once. Out of more than 8 ml of fresh peripheral blood came the PBMCs. This sequence originates from a young woman with Graves' hyperthyroidism. The V call is TRBV27, the J call TRBJ2-1, with D perhaps TRBD1 (6 bases). Sequences were obtained from blood. The CDR3 coding sequence is TGTGCCAGCAGTTTTTCAGGGGTTGGCAATGAGCAGTTCTTC. This gives the protein CASSFSGVGNEQFF.